This T cell receptor beta chain was identified during a study of T cells in Graves' hyperthyroidism and ophthalmopathy. Patients were aged 18 to 65, had disease duration under 2 months, and had newly diagnosed hyperthyroidism. The CDR3 length is 18 residues. CDR1 is LNHNV, CDR2 YYDKDF, per germline (reference sequence). Notes on this clonotype: What it binds is unknown. The junction shows a germline mismatch at one end, possibly a read error.

Study-wide results and caveats: Stable hyperthyroidism and ophthalmopathy were separated using 13 V-J signatures.

Amplification yielded TCR beta CDR3 regions, with RNA transcripts as the source. The HTBI set primed first-round TCR CDR3 RT-PCR. One entry per CDR3 protein results from TCRdb running MiXCR on the multiplex PCR reads. The sample has about 560,000 distinct CDR3 sequences, just over 45% seen once. This sequence was found in a woman under 30 with Graves' hyperthyroidism. The chain uses TRBV15 and TRBJ2-2, with 11 nucleotides matching TRBD2. The sequenced material came from peripheral blood or thyroid tissue (not recorded which). Written as DNA, the CDR3 is TGTGCCACCAGCAGGGGACTAGCGGAGAACCCGAACACCAGGGAGCTGTTTTTT. This gives the protein CATSRGLAENPNTRELFF.